The 6 T cell receptor beta chains below were found in one sample sequenced in a study of shared clonotypes between healthy human individuals. Measured with immunoSEQ multiplex PCR; TCRdb has only the in-frame clones, and not every one. The data hold 550,000 to 850,000 clones, with around 74% observed a single time. The material sequenced was memory CD4+ T cells sorted from blood. The subset denotes: CD45RA-negative fraction. The receptors originated from a woman aged 30 to 39 in good health.

This sequence joins TRBV19 and TRBJ1-5, with D perhaps TRBD1 (6 bases). The V gene's germline CDR1 is LNHDA and CDR2 SQIVND (reference sequence). V shed 3 bases and J shed 4 bases, with 13 bases lying between them. This CDR3 region has 15 residues. CDR3 loop: CASSILGGLNQPQHF. CDR3 nucleotide sequence: TGTGCCAGTAGTATTCTTGGGGGCCTTAATCAGCCCCAGCATTTT.

This clone has a single count. V gene TRBV7-9 combines with J gene TRBJ1-2; the match to TRBD1 covers 9 bases. Trimming took 4 bases from V and 8 from J; bases not matched to a gene: 17. The CDR3 is 17 amino acids. The germline V gene has CDR1 SEHNR and CDR2 FQNEAQ (reference sequence). The CDR3 region is CASSYLLQGAVGGGYTF. The CDR3 DNA reads as TGTGCCAGCAGCTACCTCCTACAGGGGGCCGTAGGTGGGGGCTACACCTTC.

V is TRBV5-1 and J is TRBJ2-1; D remains ambiguous. The V gene lost 1 base and the J gene lost 12 bases, with 14 bases spanning the gap. Per germline, CDR1 SGHRS and CDR2 YFSETQ. The CDR3 is 13 residues long. The CDR3 DNA reads as TGCGCCAGCAGCTTGTTCACCACCGAGGCGCAGTTCTTC. This sequence encodes CASSLFTTEAQFF.

The J gene is TRBJ2-2, the V gene TRBV29-1, with 7 bases matching TRBD1. Trimming cost V 4 bases and J 4 bases; bases outside gene matches: 6. CDR3 length: 14 residues. In germline, CDR1 is SQVTM, CDR2 ANQGSEA. As DNA, the CDR3 is TGCAGCGTTGGGACAGGTGAACCCACCGGGGAGCTGTTTTTT. Its protein product is CSVGTGEPTGELFF.

The chain couples TRBV5-1 to TRBJ2-2; perhaps TRBD2 as D (5 bases). Germline V gene sequence: CDR1 SGHRS, CDR2 YFSETQ. This CDR3 has 13 amino acids. The ends were cut back, 2 bases at V and 7 bases at J, with 9 bases in the middle. As DNA, the CDR3 is TGCGCCAGCAGCTTCGAGGGAAACGGGGAGCTGTTTTTT. This gives the protein CASSFEGNGELFF.

Here the CDR3 DNA reads TGTGCCAGCAGCCTACAACAGGGGGCCACCGGGGAGCTGTTTTTT. Amino acids: CASSLQQGATGELFF. The chain has TRBV7-8 and TRBJ2-2, with 9 bases that match TRBD1. This CDR3 has 15 residues. The germline V gene has CDR1 SGHVS and CDR2 FQNEAQ. V was clipped by 5 bases and J by 4 bases; unmatched bases: 5.